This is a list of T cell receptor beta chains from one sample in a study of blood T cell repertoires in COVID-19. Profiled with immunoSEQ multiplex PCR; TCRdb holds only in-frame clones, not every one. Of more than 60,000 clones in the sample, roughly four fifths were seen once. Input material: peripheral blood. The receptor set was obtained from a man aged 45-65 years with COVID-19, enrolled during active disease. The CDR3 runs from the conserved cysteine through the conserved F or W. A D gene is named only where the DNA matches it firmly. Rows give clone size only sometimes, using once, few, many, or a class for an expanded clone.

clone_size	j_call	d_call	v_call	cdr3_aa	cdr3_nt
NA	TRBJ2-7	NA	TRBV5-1	CASSQRTEITYEQYF	TGCGCCAGCAGCCAGAGGACAGAAATTACCTACGAGCAGTACTTC
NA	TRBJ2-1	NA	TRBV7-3	CASRGRAGDNEQFF	TGTGCCAGCAGAGGACGGGCAGGGGACAATGAGCAGTTCTTC
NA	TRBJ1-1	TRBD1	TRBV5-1	CASSLGTGTEAFF	TGCGCCAGCAGCTTGGGGACAGGCACTGAAGCTTTCTTT
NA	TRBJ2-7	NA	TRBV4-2	CASSQAVTSYEQYF	TGTGCCAGCAGCCAAGCGGTTACTTCCTACGAGCAGTACTTC
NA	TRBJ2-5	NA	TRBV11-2	CASSLVTAETQYF	TGTGCCAGCAGCTTAGTGACAGCGGAGACCCAGTACTTC
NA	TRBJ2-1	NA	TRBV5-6	CASSLGTAGEQFF	TGTGCCAGCAGCTTGGGAACAGCGGGTGAGCAGTTCTTC
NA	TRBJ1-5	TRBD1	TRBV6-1	CASSENRDSYNQPQHF	TGTGCCAGCAGTGAAAACCGGGACAGTTACAATCAGCCCCAGCATTTT
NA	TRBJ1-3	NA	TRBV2	CASGTDTIYF	TGTGCCAGCGGAACAGACACCATATATTTT
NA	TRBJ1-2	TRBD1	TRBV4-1	CASSHPPGQGIDGYTF	TGCGCCAGCAGCCATCCGCCGGGACAGGGGATAGATGGCTACACCTTC
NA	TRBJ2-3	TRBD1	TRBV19	CASSIEARGLTSSTDTQYF	TGTGCCAGTAGTATAGAGGCCAGGGGGCTAACCTCTAGCACAGATACGCAGTATTTT
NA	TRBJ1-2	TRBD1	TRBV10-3	CAISEWDRGSGRGYTF	TGTGCCATCAGTGAATGGGACAGGGGGTCAGGACGTGGCTACACCTTC
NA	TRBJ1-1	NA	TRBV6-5	CASSLLQDKNTEAFF	TGTGCCAGCAGTTTACTACAGGATAAGAACACTGAAGCTTTCTTT
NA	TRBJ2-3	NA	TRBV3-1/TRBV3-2	CASSRDSPPSTDTQYF	TGTGCCAGCAGCCGTGACAGTCCCCCTAGCACAGATACGCAGTATTTT
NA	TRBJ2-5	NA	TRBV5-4	CASSPRGGSGETQYF	TGTGCCAGCAGCCCCCGTGGGGGGTCGGGAGAGACCCAGTACTTC
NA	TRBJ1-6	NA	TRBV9	CASSGGGLNSPLHF	TGTGCCAGCAGCGGGGGGGGGCTCAATTCACCCCTCCACTTT
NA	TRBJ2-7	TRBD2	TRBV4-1	CASSQDQSLATYEQYF	TGCGCCAGCAGCCAAGATCAGTCACTAGCGACCTACGAGCAGTACTTC
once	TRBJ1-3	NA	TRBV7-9	CASSREKGFFGNTIYF	TGTGCCAGCAGCCGAGAGAAGGGGTTCTTTGGAAACACCATATATTTT
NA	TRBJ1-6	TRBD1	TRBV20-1	CSASLLGITGGVSYNSPLHF	TGCAGTGCTAGTTTATTAGGGATCACAGGGGGCGTTTCCTATAATTCACCCCTCCACTTT
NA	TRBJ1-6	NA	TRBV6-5	CASSYRDMYSPLHF	TGTGCCAGCAGTTATAGGGACATGTATTCACCCCTCCACTTT
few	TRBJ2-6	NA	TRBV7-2	CASRESGANVLTF	TGTGCCAGCAGGGAGTCTGGGGCCAACGTCCTGACTTTC
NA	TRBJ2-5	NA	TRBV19	CASSIDWNVRKTQYF	TGTGCCAGTAGTATAGATTGGAATGTCAGGAAGACCCAGTACTTC
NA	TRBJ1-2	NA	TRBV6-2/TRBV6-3	CASSYKGINYGYTF	TGTGCCAGCAGTTACAAGGGGATTAACTATGGCTACACCTTC
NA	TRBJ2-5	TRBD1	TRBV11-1	CASSPGTEETQYF	TGTGCCAGCAGTCCAGGGACAGAAGAGACCCAGTACTTC
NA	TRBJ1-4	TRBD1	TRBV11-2	CASSRSQGARLGEKLFF	TGTGCCAGCAGCCGGTCACAGGGGGCGCGTCTTGGTGAAAAACTGTTTTTT
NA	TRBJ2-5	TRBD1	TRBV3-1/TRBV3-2	CASSQGQGLGETQYF	TGTGCCAGCAGCCAAGGACAGGGCTTGGGAGAGACCCAGTACTTC
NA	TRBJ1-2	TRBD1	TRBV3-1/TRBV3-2	CASSQEYRGTYGYTF	TGTGCCAGCAGCCAAGAATACAGGGGTACCTATGGCTACACCTTC
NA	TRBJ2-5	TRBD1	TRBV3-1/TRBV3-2	CASSQFGTGGKDQETQYF	TGTGCCAGCAGCCAATTCGGGACAGGGGGCAAGGACCAAGAGACCCAGTACTTC
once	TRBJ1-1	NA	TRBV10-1	CASSSGQNTEAFF	TGCGCCAGCAGTTCGGGACAGAACACTGAAGCTTTCTTT
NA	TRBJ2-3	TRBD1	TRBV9	CASSVSGTGLMSAQYF	TGTGCCAGCAGCGTGTCCGGGACAGGCTTGATGTCTGCGCAGTATTTT
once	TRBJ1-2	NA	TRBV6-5	CASSYSLAAAAHGYTF	TGTGCCAGCAGTTACTCCCTCGCTGCGGCGGCCCATGGCTACACCTTC
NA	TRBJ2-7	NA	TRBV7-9	CASQPTGPGVYEQYF	TGTGCCAGCCAACCGACAGGGCCGGGGGTTTACGAGCAGTACTTC
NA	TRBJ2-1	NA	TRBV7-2	CASSLGGELNEQFF	TGTGCCAGCAGCTTAGGGGGGGAGCTCAATGAGCAGTTCTTC
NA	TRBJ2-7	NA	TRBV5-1	CASSVDSYEQYF	TGCGCCAGCAGCGTTGACAGTTACGAGCAGTACTTC
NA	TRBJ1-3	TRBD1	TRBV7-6	CASSLGQGSSGNTIYF	TGTGCCAGCAGCTTAGGACAGGGGAGCTCTGGAAACACCATATATTTT
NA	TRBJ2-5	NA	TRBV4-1	CASSPLGFLARETQYF	TGCGCCAGCAGCCCTCTGGGTTTCCTAGCTAGGGAGACCCAGTACTTC
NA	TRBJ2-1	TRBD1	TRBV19	CASSENRDRGRNEQFF	TGTGCCAGTAGTGAAAACCGGGACAGGGGGCGAAATGAGCAGTTCTTC
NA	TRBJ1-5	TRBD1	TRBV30	CAWSLYPDRTQHF	TGTGCCTGGAGTCTATACCCGGACAGGACTCAGCATTTT
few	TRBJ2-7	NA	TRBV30	CAWRLERREQYF	TGTGCCTGGAGGTTGGAACGGAGAGAGCAGTACTTC
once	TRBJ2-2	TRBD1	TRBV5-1	CASKAGGNTGELFF	TGCGCCAGCAAAGCAGGGGGCAACACCGGGGAGCTGTTTTTT
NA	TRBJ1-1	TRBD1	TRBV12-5	CASGSGQGNTEAFF	TGTGCTAGTGGTTCCGGACAGGGGAACACTGAAGCTTTCTTT
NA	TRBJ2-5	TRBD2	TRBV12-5	CASGWASGFQETQYF	TGTGCTAGTGGTTGGGCTAGCGGGTTCCAAGAGACCCAGTACTTC
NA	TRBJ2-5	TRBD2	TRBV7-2	CASSWGERGGQETQYF	TGTGCCAGCAGCTGGGGTGAGCGGGGGGGCCAAGAGACCCAGTACTTC
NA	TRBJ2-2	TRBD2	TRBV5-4	CASGRGTNTGELFF	TGTGCCAGCGGGCGGGGGACCAACACCGGGGAGCTGTTTTTT
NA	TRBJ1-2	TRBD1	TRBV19	CASSQGQGIRGYTF	TGTGCCAGTAGCCAAGGACAGGGAATTCGTGGCTACACCTTC
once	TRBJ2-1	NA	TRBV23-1	CASSRGRQGEQFF	TGCGCCAGCAGCAGGGGACGGCAAGGCGAGCAGTTCTTC
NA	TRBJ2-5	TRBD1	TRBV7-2	CASSLAGQGSQETQYF	TGTGCCAGCAGCTTAGCCGGACAGGGAAGTCAAGAGACCCAGTACTTC
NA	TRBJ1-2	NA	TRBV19	CASTPQGLVDGYTF	TGTGCCAGTACCCCCCAGGGGCTTGTAGATGGCTACACCTTC
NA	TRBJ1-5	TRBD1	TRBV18	CASSPGQGNQPQHF	TGTGCCAGCTCACCAGGACAGGGCAATCAGCCCCAGCATTTT
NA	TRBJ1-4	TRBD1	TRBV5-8	CASRGRGPRWEKLFF	TGTGCCAGCAGAGGCAGGGGGCCTAGGTGGGAAAAACTGTTTTTT
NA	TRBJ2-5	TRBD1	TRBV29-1	CSARPPFATGAQETQYF	TGCAGCGCCCGACCTCCCTTCGCGACAGGGGCCCAAGAGACCCAGTACTTC
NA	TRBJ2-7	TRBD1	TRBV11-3	CASSQGQGAGSYEQYF	TGTGCCAGCAGCCAAGGACAGGGGGCAGGCTCCTACGAGCAGTACTTC
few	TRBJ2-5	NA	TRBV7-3	CASSLMGGATGQETQYF	TGTGCCAGCAGCTTAATGGGCGGGGCTACAGGCCAAGAGACCCAGTACTTC
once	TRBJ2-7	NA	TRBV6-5	CASRLVTGSREQYF	TGTGCCAGCCGGTTGGTAACAGGAAGTAGAGAGCAGTACTTC
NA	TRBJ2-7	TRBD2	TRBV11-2	CASRVASGYEQYF	TGTGCCAGCAGAGTGGCTAGCGGTTACGAGCAGTACTTC